Included here is one T cell receptor beta chain sequence, with context. The target antigen is unknown. CD4+CD25+CD127- Tregs, CD4+CD25- non-Tregs, CD4 and CD8 cells were sorted. Generated by immunoSEQ multiplex PCR, the TCRdb table keeps only in-frame clones and is missing some. Of 110,000 or so clones detected, around 89% appear once; the ten largest clones hold just under 0.35%. This sample is part of a study of Tregs in tolerant kidney transplant recipients. Overall study results and limits: Donor-specific Treg expansion exceeded global Treg expansion in tolerant patients, suggesting antigen drive. Activated donor B cell expansion appeared to reveal the most relevant donor-specific TCRbeta repertoire.

V shed 1 base, J shed 5 bases, and the junction held 6 bases outside the gene matches. CDR1 and CDR2 from the germline V gene are SGHTA and FQGNSA. The CDR3 spans 16 residues. This receptor was taken from a human donor who received a combined kidney and bone marrow transplant. J is TRBJ2-1 and V is TRBV7-2, with 9 bases fitting TRBD2. Sequencing used CD4+ T cells from blood, obtained before the transplant. CDR3 loop: CASSLGGAGGHNEQFF. CDR3 nucleotide sequence: TGTGCCAGCAGCTTAGGAGGAGCGGGGGGCCACAATGAGCAGTTCTTC.